The entry below describes one T cell receptor (beta chain). The data derive from a study of blood T cell repertoires in COVID-19. Study at large: COVID-19 samples, acute and convalescent, were from the United States, Italy and Spain. The analysed material was cDNA or gDNA that came from T cells, B-cell-depleted T cells, or PBMCs.

TCRdb's table, derived via immunoSEQ multiplex PCR, lists solely in-frame clones and lacks some. The sample lists about 220,000 clones; approximately 81% were seen once. Germline loops: CDR1 LNHDA, CDR2 SQIVND (reference sequence). V lost 9 bases and J lost 1, with 12 bases in between. This CDR3 is built from 13 residues. The sample consisted of peripheral blood. The clonotype originates from a woman aged 55-70 years who had recovered from COVID-19. The rearrangement uses TRBV19 and TRBJ1-1; tentative D call: TRBD1 (5 bases). DNA of the CDR3: TGTGCCAGCCGTCCAAGGGGGAACACTGAAGCTTTCTTT. Translation gives CASRPRGNTEAFF.